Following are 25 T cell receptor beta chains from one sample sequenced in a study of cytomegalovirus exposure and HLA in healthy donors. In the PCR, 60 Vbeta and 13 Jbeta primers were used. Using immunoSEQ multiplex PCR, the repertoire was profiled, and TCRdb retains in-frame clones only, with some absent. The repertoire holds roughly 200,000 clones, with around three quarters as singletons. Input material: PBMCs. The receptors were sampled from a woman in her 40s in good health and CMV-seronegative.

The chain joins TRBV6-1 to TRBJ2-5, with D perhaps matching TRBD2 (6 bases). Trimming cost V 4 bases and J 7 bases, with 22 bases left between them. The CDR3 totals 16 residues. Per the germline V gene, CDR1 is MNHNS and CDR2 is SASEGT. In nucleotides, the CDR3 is TGTGCCAGCAGTGGGTCCGGGACTCTTGTATATGTGACCCAGTACTTC. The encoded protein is CASSGSGTLVYVTQYF.

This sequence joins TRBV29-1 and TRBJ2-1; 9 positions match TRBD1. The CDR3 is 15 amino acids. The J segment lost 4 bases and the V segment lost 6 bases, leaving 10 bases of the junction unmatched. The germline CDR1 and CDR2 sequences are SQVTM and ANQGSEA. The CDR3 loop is CSVYLQGARYNEQFF. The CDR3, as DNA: TGCAGCGTCTATTTACAGGGGGCGCGGTACAATGAGCAGTTCTTC.

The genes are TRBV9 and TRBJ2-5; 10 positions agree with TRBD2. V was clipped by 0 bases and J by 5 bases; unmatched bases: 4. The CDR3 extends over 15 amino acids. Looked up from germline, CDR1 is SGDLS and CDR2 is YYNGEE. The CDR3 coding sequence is TGTGCCAGCAGCGTAGAGCGGGAGGGCCTGGAGACCCAGTACTTC. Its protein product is CASSVEREGLETQYF.

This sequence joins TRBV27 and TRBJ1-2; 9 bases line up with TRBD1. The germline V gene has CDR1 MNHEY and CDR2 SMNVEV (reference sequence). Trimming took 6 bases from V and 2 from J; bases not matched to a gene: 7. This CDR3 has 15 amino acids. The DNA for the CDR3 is TGTGCCAGCAGCCGAACCGGGACAGGGAACTATGGCTACACCTTC. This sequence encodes CASSRTGTGNYGYTF.

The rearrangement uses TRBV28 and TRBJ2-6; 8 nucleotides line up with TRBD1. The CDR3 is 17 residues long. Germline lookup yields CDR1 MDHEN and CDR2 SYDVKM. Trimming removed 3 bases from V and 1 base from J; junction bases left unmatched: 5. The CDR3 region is CASSFRGRPSGANVLTF. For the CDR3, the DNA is TGTGCCAGCAGTTTCAGGGGGCGCCCGTCTGGGGCCAACGTCCTGACTTTC. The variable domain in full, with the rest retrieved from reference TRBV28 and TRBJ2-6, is DVKVTQSSRYLVKRTGEKVFLECVQDMDHENMFWYRQDPGLGLRLIYFSYDVKMKEKGDIPEGYSVSREKKERFSLILESASTNQTSMYLCASSFRGRPSGANVLTFGAGSRLTVL.

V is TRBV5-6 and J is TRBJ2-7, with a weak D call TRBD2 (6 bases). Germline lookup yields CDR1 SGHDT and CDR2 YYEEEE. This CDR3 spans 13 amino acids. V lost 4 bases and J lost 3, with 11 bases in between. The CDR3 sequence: CASSPFGGYEQYF. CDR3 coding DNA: TGTGCCAGCAGCCCCTTCGGGGGCTACGAGCAGTACTTC.

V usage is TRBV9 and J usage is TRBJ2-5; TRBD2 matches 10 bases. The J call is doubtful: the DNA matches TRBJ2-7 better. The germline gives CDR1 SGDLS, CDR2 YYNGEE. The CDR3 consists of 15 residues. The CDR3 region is CASSVAGTSVYEQYF. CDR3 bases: TGTGCCAGCAGCGTAGCCGGGACTAGCGTCTACGAGCAGTACTTC.

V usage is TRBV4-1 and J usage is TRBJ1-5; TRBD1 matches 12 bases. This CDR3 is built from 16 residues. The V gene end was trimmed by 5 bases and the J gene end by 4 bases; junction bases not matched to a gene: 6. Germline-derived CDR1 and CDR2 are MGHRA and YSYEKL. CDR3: CASSKGDRGLNQPQHF. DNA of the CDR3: TGCGCCAGCAGCAAAGGGGACAGGGGGCTTAATCAGCCCCAGCATTTT.

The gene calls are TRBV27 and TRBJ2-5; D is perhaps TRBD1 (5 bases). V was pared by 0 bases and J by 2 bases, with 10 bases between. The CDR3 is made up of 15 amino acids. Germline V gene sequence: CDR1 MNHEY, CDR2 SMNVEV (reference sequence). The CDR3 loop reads CASSLSGAIQETQYF. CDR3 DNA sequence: TGTGCCAGCAGTTTATCTGGGGCCATACAAGAGACCCAGTACTTC.

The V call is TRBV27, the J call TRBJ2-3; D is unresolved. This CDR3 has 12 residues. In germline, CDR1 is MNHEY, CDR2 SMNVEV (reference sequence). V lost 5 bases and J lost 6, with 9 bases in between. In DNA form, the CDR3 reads TGTGCCAGCAGTCCTTTGTCGGATACGCAGTATTTT. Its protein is CASSPLSDTQYF.

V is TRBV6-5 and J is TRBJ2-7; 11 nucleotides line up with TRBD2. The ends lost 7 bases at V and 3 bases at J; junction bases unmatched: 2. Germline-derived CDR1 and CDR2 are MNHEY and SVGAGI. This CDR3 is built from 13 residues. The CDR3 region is CASTGLAGYEQYF. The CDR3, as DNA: TGTGCCAGCACAGGACTAGCGGGCTACGAGCAGTACTTC.

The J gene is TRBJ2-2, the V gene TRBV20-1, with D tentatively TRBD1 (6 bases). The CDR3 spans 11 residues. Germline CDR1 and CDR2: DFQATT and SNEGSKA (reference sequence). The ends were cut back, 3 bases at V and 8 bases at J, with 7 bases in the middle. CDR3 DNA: TGCAGTGCTAGGAGGGGGGGGGAGCTGTTTTTT. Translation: CSARRGGELFF.

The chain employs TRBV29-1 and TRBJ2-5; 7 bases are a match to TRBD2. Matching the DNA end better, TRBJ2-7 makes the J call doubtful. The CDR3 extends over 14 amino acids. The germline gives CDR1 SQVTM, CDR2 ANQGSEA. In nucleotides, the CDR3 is TGCAGCGTTTATAGGGGTAGGGGCGGGAGCGAGCAGTACTTC. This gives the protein CSVYRGRGGSEQYF.

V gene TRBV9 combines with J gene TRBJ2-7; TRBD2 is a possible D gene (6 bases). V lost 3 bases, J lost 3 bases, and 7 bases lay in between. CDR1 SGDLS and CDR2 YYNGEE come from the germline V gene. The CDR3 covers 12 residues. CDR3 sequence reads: CASSAGGYEQYF. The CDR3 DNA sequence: TGTGCCAGCAGCGCCGGGGGCTACGAGCAGTACTTC.

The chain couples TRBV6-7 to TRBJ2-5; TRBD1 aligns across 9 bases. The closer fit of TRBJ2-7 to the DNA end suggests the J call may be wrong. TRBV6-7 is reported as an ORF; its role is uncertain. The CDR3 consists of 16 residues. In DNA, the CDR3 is TGTGCCAGCAGTCCCCGGGACAGGGCCGACCACTACGAGCAGTACTTC. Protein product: CASSPRDRADHYEQYF.

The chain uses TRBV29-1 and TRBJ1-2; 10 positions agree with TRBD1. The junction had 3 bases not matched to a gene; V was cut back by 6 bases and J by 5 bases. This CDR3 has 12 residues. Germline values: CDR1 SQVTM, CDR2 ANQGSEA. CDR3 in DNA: TGCAGCGTACGGACAGGGGGATATGGCTACACCTTC. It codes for CSVRTGGYGYTF.

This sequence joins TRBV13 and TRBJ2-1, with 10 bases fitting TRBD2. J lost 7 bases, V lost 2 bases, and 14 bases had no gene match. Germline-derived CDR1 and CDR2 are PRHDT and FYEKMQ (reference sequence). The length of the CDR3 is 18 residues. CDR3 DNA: TGTGCCAGCAGCTTATATGGAGTAGGACTAGCGGTAGGGAATGAGCAGTTCTTC. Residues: CASSLYGVGLAVGNEQFF.

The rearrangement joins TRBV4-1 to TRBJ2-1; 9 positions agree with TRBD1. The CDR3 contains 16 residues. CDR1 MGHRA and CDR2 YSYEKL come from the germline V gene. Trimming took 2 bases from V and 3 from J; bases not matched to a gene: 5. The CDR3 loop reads CASSQPDRGLYNEQFF. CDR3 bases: TGCGCCAGCAGCCAACCGGACAGGGGTCTCTACAATGAGCAGTTCTTC.

The CDR3 nucleotides are TGTGCCAGTAGTGGGACTAGCGGGAGGTCGGAGGAGCAGTTCTTC. Its protein is CASSGTSGRSEEQFF. The chain links TRBV19 to TRBJ2-1; the match to TRBD2 covers 15 bases. Germline V CDR1 and CDR2: LNHDA, SQIVND (reference sequence). J lost 10 bases, V lost 5 bases, and 6 bases had no gene match. The CDR3 is 15 residues long.

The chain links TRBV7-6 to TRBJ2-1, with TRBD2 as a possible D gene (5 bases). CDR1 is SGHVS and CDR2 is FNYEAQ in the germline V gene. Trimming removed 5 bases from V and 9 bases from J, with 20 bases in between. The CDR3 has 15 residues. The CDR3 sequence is CASSLTSSEVGEQFF. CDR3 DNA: TGTGCCAGCAGCCTTACTAGTTCGGAGGTGGGTGAGCAGTTCTTC.

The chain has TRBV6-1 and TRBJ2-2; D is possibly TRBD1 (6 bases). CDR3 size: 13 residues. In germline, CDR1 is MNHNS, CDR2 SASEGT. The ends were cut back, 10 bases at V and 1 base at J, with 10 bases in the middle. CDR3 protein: CAISDRNTGELFF. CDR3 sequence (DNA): TGTGCCATCTCGGACAGGAACACCGGGGAGCTGTTTTTT.

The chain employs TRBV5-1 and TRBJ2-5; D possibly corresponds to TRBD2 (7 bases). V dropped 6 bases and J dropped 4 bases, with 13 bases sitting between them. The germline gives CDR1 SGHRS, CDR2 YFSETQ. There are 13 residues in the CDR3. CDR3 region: CASTRGGGETQYF. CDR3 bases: TGCGCCAGCACCAGAGGGGGGGGAGAGACCCAGTACTTC.

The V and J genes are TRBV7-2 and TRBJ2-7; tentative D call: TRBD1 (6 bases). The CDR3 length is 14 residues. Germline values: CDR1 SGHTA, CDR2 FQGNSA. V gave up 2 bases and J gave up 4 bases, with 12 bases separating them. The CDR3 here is CASSLSQGGYEQYF. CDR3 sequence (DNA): TGTGCCAGCAGCTTATCACAGGGCGGATACGAGCAGTACTTC.

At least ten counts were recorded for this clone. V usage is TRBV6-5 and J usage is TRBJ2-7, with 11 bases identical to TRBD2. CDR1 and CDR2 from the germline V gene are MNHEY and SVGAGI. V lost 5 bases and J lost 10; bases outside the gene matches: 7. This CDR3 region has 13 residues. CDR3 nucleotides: TGTGCCAGCAGTCAAGGGACTAGCGGAGCTCAGTACTTC. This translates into CASSQGTSGAQYF.

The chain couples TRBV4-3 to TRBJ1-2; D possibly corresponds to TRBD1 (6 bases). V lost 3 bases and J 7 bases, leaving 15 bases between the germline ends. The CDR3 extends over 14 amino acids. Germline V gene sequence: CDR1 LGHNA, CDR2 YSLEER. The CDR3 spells CASSQDLQGSGYTF. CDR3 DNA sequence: TGCGCCAGCAGCCAGGATCTACAGGGTAGTGGCTACACCTTC.